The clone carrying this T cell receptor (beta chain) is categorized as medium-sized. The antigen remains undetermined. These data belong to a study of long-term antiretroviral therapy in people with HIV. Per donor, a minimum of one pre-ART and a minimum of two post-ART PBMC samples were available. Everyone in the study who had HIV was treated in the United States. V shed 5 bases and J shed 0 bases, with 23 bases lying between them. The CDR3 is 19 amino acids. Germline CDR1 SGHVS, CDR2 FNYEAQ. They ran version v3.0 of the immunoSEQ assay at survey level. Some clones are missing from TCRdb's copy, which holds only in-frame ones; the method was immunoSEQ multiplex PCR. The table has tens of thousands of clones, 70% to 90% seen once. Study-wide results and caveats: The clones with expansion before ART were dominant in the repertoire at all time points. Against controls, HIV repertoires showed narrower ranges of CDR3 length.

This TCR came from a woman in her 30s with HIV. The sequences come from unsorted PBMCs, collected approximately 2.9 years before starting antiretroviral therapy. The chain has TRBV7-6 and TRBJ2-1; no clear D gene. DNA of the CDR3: TGTGCCAGCAGCGGATACAAAGGGCCTGAGTTTACCTCCTACAATGAGCAGTTCTTC. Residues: CASSGYKGPEFTSYNEQFF.